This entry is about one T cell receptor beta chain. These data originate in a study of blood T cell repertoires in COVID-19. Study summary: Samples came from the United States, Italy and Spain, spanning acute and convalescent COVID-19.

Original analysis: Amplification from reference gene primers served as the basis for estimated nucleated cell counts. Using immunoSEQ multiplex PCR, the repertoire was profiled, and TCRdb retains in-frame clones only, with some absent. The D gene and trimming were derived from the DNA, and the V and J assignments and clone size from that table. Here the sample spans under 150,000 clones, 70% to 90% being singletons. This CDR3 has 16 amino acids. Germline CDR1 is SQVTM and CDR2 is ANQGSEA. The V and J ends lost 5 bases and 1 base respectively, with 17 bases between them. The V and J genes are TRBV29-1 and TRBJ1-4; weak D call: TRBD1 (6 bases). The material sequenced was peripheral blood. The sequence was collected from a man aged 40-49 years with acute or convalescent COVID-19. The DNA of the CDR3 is TGCAGCGTTCAAAGGGACAACTCGCGAACTAATGAAAAACTGTTTTTT. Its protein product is CSVQRDNSRTNEKLFF.